This TCR beta chain appears in the sequencing data of a study of neurological immune-mediated disorders. TCRdb independently ran MiXCR on the 5' RACE reads; one entry per CDR3 protein. This sample has around 37,000 distinct CDR3 sequences, with approximately 14% found just once. This clonotype was found many times. The germline V and J ends were trimmed by 3 bases and 6 bases, with 9 bases remaining between them. The length of the CDR3 is 12 residues. Germline CDR1 SEHNR, CDR2 FQNEAQ (reference sequence). V and J are TRBV7-9 and TRBJ2-7; tentatively, D is TRBD1 or TRBD2 (6 bases each). The source material was PBMCs. The source of this sequence is a woman in her forties or fifties with HTLV-1-associated myelopathy (HAM/TSP). In DNA form, the CDR3 reads TGTGCCAGCAGCTTGGGGGGCGGCGAGCAGTACGTC. It translates to CASSLGGGEQYV.